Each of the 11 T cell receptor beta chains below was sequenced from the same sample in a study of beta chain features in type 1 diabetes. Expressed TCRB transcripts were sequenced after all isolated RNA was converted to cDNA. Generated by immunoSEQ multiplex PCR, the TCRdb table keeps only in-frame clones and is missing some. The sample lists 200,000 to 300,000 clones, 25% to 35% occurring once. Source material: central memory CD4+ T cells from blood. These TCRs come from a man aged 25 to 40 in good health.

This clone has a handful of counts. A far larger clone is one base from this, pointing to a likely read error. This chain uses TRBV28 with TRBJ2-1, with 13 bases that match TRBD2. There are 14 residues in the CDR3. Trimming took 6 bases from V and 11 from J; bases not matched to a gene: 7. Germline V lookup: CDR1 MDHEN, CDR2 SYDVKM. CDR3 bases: TGTGCCAGCAGGCCCGGGACTAGCGGGAACCAGCAGTTCTTC. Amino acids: CASRPGTSGNQQFF. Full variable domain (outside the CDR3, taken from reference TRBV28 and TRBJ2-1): DVKVTQSSRYLVKRTGEKVFLECVQDMDHENMFWYRQDPGLGLRLIYFSYDVKMKEKGDIPEGYSVSREKKERFSLILESASTNQTSMYLCASRPGTSGNQQFFGPGTRLTVL.

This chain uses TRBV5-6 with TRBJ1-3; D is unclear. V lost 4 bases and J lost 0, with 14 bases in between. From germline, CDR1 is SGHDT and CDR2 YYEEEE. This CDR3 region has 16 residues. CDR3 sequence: CASSLGGSYSGNTIYF. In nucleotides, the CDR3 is TGTGCCAGCAGCCTTGGAGGGAGCTACTCTGGAAACACCATATATTTT.

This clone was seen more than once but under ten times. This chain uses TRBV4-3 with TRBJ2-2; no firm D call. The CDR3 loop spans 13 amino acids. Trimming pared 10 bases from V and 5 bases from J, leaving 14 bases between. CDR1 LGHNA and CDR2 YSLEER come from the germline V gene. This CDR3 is CATYQSATGELFF. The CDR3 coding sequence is TGCGCCACCTACCAATCCGCGACCGGGGAGCTGTTTTTT.

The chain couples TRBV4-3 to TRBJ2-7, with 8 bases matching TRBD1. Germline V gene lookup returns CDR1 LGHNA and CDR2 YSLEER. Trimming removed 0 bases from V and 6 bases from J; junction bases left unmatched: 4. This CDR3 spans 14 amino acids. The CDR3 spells CASSQDRQGREQYF. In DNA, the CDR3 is TGCGCCAGCAGCCAAGACAGACAGGGGCGCGAGCAGTACTTC.

The CDR3 nucleotides read TGTGCCAGCAGCTTTCTGGGCAGGGGGACCTACGAGCAGTACTTC. As protein: CASSFLGRGTYEQYF. The chain uses TRBV7-9 and TRBJ2-7; 7 nucleotides agree with TRBD1. This CDR3 comprises 15 residues. In germline, CDR1 is SEHNR, CDR2 FQNEAQ (reference sequence). After removal of 3 bases from V and 2 bases from J, the junction contained 7 bases not matched to a gene.

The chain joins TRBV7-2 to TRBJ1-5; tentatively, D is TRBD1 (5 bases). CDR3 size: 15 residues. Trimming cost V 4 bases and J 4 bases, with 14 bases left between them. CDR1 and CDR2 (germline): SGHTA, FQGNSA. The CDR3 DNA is TGTGCCAGCAGCTCTATAGACAGTTTAAATCAGCCCCAGCATTTT. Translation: CASSSIDSLNQPQHF.

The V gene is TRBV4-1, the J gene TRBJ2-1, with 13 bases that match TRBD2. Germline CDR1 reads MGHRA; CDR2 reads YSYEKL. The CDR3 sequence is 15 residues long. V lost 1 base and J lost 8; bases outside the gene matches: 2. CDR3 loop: CASSQGTSGSYEQFF. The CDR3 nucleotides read TGCGCCAGCAGCCAAGGGACTAGCGGGAGCTATGAGCAGTTCTTC.

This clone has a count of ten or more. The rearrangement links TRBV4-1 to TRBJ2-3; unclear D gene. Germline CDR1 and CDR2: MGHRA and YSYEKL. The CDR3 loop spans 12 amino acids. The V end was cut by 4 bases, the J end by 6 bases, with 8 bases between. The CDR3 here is CASSPTTDTQYF. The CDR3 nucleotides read TGCGCCAGCAGCCCCACCACGGATACGCAGTATTTT.

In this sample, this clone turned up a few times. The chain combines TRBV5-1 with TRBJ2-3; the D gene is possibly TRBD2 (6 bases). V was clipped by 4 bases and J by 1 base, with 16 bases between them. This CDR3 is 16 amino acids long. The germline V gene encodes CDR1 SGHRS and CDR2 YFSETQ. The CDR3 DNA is TGCGCCAGCAGCCGGGACTCCGGTGGTGGCACAGATACGCAGTATTTT. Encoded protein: CASSRDSGGGTDTQYF.

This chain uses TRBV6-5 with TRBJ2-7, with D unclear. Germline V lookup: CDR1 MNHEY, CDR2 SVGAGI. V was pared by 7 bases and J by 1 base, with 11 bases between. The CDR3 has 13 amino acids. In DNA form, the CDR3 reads TGTGCCAGCACCTCAGACATTTCCTACGAGCAGTACTTC. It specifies CASTSDISYEQYF.

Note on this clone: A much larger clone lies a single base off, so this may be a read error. The CDR3 reads CASSSRVTDTQYF. CDR3 coding DNA: TGTGCCAGCAGCTCCCGGGTCACAGATACGCAGTATTTT. The chain has TRBV6-5 and TRBJ2-3; D unresolved. Germline CDR1 reads MNHEY; CDR2 reads SVGAGI. The ends were cut back, 6 bases at V and 2 bases at J, with 9 bases in the middle. This CDR3 has 13 amino acids.